The rows below give T cell receptor beta chains drawn from one sample of a study of vaccination and CD4 T cells after COVID-19. TCRdb processed the PCR reads anew with MiXCR; each CDR3 protein has one entry. The table lists about 4,600 distinct CDR3 sequences, about 50% of them singletons, with less than 50% in the top ten. Their target antigens are unknown. The sequencing input was CD4+ T cells from blood, cultured in vitro. Receptors originate from a human donor in good health. Each CDR3 is given with its conserved first and last residue. The D gene is left open where the match is weak. Size values are once, few and many counts, or a class for expanded clones, and some rows have none.

d_call,clone_size,j_call,v_call,cdr3_aa,cdr3_nt
-,-,TRBJ1-5,TRBV10-3,CATVEYSNQPQHF,TGTGCCACTGTGGAATATAGCAATCAGCCCCAGCATTTT
-,-,TRBJ2-7,TRBV10-2,CASSDRGVGSYEQYF,TGCGCCAGCAGTGACAGGGGGGTGGGATCCTACGAGCAGTACTTC
-,few,TRBJ1-5,TRBV20-1,CSARQGEGNQPQHF,TGCAGTGCTAGACAGGGAGAGGGCAATCAGCCCCAGCATTTT
-,few,TRBJ1-1,TRBV2,CASRPPLVQNTEAFF,TGTGCCAGCAGGCCCCCCCTAGTTCAGAACACTGAAGCTTTCTTT
TRBD1,-,TRBJ2-7,TRBV7-9,CASSRPGQSPYEQYF,TGTGCCAGCAGCCGTCCGGGACAGAGTCCCTACGAGCAGTACTTC
TRBD2,-,TRBJ2-3,TRBV19,CASSIEGTSVDTQYF,TGTGCCAGTAGTATAGAAGGGACTAGCGTCGATACGCAGTATTTT
-,large,TRBJ1-1,TRBV7-2,CASSLGVLWNTEAFF,TGTGCCAGCAGCTTAGGAGTCCTTTGGAACACTGAAGCTTTCTTT
-,-,TRBJ1-1,TRBV27,CASSLLVGQNTEAFF,TGTGCCAGCAGTTTATTGGTTGGACAGAACACTGAAGCTTTCTTT
-,-,TRBJ1-2,TRBV2,CASSARQSLGGYTF,TGTGCCAGCAGCGCTCGACAGAGCTTGGGAGGCTACACCTTC
-,-,TRBJ2-5,TRBV27,CASSRLAQETQYF,TGTGCCAGCTCCCGGCTCGCCCAAGAGACCCAGTACTTC
TRBD1,-,TRBJ1-1,TRBV2,CASSGQGAEAFF,TGTGCCAGCAGCGGGCAGGGGGCTGAAGCTTTCTTT
TRBD1,-,TRBJ2-7,TRBV6-5,CASSSLTGVSYEQYF,TGTGCCAGCAGTTCCTTGACAGGGGTCTCCTACGAGCAGTACTTC
TRBD1,-,TRBJ1-5,TRBV6-2/TRBV6-3,CASRPAGTGVDYSNQPQHF,TGTGCCAGCAGGCCCGCCGGGACAGGGGTAGATTATAGCAATCAGCCCCAGCATTTT
-,large,TRBJ2-5,TRBV20-1,CSARYWGENQETQYF,TGCAGTGCTAGATACTGGGGGGAGAACCAAGAGACCCAGTACTTC
-,few,TRBJ1-2,TRBV20-1,CSARDMSRGTNYGYTF,TGCAGTGCTAGAGACATGTCCCGGGGCACTAACTATGGCTACACCTTC
TRBD1,few,TRBJ2-5,TRBV20-1,CSVRGRGRETQYF,TGCAGTGTTAGGGGCAGGGGGCGAGAGACCCAGTACTTC
-,few,TRBJ1-5,TRBV20-1,CSARQGSNQPQHF,TGCAGTGCTAGACAGGGTAGCAATCAGCCCCAGCATTTT
-,few,TRBJ1-1,TRBV19,CASSMGTNTEAFF,TGTGCCAGTAGTATGGGGACGAACACTGAAGCTTTCTTT
-,few,TRBJ1-5,TRBV6-1,CASSEDPNQPQHF,TGTGCCAGCAGTGAAGACCCCAATCAGCCCCAGCATTTT
-,-,TRBJ1-1,TRBV6-5,CASSYAYRVRLAEAFF,TGTGCCAGCAGTTACGCCTACAGGGTTCGTCTTGCTGAAGCTTTCTTT
TRBD1,few,TRBJ1-5,TRBV6-1,CATRTGANFNQPQHF,TGTGCCACCAGGACAGGGGCGAACTTTAATCAGCCCCAGCATTTT
-,-,TRBJ2-6,TRBV20-1,CSARGGLGQVSSGANVLTF,TGCAGTGCTAGAGGGGGCCTGGGGCAGGTTAGCTCTGGGGCCAACGTCCTGACTTTC
-,-,TRBJ2-1,TRBV7-9,CASSLQGLNEQFF,TGTGCCAGCAGCTTACAGGGTCTCAATGAGCAGTTCTTC
TRBD2,-,TRBJ2-3,TRBV28,CASSDPSGASTDTQYF,TGTGCCAGCAGCGATCCTAGCGGGGCTAGCACAGATACGCAGTATTTT
TRBD1,few,TRBJ1-5,TRBV20-1,CSARTIGTGSTQPQHF,TGCAGTGCTAGGACAATCGGGACAGGGTCGACTCAGCCCCAGCATTTT
-,-,TRBJ2-4,TRBV6-1,CASTRGWTGTLAKNIQYF,TGTGCCAGCACGCGGGGTTGGACGGGAACTCTAGCCAAAAACATTCAGTACTTC
TRBD1,-,TRBJ1-6,TRBV12-3/TRBV12-4,CASRLTGSNSPLHF,TGTGCCAGCAGATTGACAGGGAGTAATTCACCCCTCCACTTT
-,few,TRBJ1-2,TRBV27,CASSLRWGNYGYTF,TGTGCCAGCAGTTTAAGGTGGGGGAACTATGGCTACACCTTC
-,few,TRBJ1-2,TRBV20-1,CSARGLAGNYGYTF,TGCAGTGCTAGAGGCCTGGCGGGAAACTATGGCTACACCTTC
-,-,TRBJ2-1,TRBV11-2,CASSNSRRGSYNEQFF,TGTGCCAGCAGCAATTCAAGGAGGGGATCGTACAATGAGCAGTTCTTC
-,-,TRBJ2-5,TRBV6-2/TRBV6-3,CASSYPGLASETQYF,TGTGCCAGCAGTTACCCTGGGCTAGCTTCCGAGACCCAGTACTTC
-,-,TRBJ2-2,TRBV28,CASRTPGQNTGELFF,TGTGCCAGCAGAACCCCGGGACAAAACACCGGGGAGCTGTTTTTT
-,few,TRBJ1-5,TRBV27,CASSFGWTAQPQHF,TGTGCCAGCAGTTTCGGGTGGACGGCCCAGCCCCAGCATTTT
TRBD1,-,TRBJ1-6,TRBV2,CASSRQGASSPLHF,TGTGCCAGCAGTAGACAGGGGGCAAGTTCACCCCTCCACTTT
TRBD1,few,TRBJ1-2,TRBV6-1,CASSGQGAGGYTF,TGTGCCAGCTCTGGACAGGGGGCCGGGGGCTACACCTTC
-,-,TRBJ1-1,TRBV7-9,CASSLASGGEAFF,TGTGCCAGCAGCTTAGCGTCTGGGGGTGAAGCTTTCTTT
TRBD1,-,TRBJ1-5,TRBV7-2,CASSPRDRGDNQSQHF,TGTGCCAGCAGCCCCCGGGACAGGGGGGACAATCAGTCCCAGCATTTT
-,-,TRBJ1-5,TRBV19,CASSQSTSPQHF,TGTGCCAGTAGCCAATCCACCAGCCCCCAGCATTTT
TRBD1,-,TRBJ1-2,TRBV6-2/TRBV6-3,CASTMTGTEGYTF,TGTGCCAGCACCATGACAGGGACAGAGGGCTACACCTTC
TRBD1,-,TRBJ1-2,TRBV27,CASRPTGAEGGYTF,TGTGCCAGCAGACCAACAGGGGCTGAAGGTGGCTACACCTTC
-,-,TRBJ1-2,TRBV6-1,CASSEAWGPYGYTF,TGTGCCAGCAGTGAAGCGTGGGGACCTTATGGCTACACCTTC
TRBD2,-,TRBJ2-3,TRBV11-2,CASSPRGGRTDTQYF,TGTGCCAGCAGCCCCCGCGGGGGGAGGACAGATACGCAGTATTTT
TRBD2,few,TRBJ2-7,TRBV6-1,CASSPTSGSPEQYF,TGTGCCAGCAGCCCCACTAGCGGGAGTCCAGAGCAGTACTTC
-,-,TRBJ1-5,TRBV20-1,CSAGGNWARDNQPQHF,TGCAGTGCTGGGGGGAATTGGGCCAGGGACAATCAGCCCCAGCATTTT
TRBD2,-,TRBJ2-7,TRBV29-1,CSASSGNEQYF,TGCAGCGCATCTAGCGGAAACGAGCAGTACTTC
-,-,TRBJ2-7,TRBV20-1,CSASQSVRFYEQYF,TGCAGTGCTAGTCAAAGCGTGCGGTTCTACGAGCAGTACTTC